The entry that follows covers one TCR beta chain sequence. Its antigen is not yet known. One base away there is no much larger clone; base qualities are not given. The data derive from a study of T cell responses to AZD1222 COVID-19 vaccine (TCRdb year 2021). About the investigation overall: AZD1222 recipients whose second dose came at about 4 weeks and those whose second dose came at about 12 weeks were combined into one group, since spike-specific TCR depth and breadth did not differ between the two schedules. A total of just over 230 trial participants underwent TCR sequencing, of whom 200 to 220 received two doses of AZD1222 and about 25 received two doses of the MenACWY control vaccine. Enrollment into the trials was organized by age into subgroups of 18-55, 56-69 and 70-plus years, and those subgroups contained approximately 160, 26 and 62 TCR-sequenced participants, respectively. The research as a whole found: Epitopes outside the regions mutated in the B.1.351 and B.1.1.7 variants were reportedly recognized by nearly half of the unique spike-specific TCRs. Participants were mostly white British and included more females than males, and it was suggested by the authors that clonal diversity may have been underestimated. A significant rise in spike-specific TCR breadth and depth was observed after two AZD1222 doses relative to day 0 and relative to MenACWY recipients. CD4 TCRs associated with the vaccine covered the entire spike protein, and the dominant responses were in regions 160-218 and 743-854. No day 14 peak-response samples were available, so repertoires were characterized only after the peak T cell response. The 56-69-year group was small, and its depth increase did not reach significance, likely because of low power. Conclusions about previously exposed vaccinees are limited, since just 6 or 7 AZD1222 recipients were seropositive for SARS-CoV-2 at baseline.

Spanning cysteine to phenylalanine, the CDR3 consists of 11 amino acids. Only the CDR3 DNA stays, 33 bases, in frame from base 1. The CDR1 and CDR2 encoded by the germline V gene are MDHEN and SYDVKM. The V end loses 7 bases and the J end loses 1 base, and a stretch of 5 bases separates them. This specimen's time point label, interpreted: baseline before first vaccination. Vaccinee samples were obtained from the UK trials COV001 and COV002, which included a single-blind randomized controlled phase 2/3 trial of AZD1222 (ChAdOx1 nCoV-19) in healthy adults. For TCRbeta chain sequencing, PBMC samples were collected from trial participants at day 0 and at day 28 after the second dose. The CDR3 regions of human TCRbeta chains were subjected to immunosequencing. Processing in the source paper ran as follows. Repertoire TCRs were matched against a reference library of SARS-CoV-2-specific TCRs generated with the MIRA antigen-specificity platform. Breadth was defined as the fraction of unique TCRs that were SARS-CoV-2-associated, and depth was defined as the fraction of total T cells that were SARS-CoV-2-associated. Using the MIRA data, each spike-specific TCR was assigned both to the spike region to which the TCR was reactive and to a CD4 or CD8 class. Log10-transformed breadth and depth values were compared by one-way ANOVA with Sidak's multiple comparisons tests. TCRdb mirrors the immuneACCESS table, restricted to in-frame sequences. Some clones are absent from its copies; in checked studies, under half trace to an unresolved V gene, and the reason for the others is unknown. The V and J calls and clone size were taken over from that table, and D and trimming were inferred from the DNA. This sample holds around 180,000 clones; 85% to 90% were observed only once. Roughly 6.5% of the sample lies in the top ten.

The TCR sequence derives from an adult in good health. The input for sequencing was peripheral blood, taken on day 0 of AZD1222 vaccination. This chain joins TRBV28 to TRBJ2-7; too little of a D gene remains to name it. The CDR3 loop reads CASTSSYEQYF. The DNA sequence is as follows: TGTGCCAGCACAAGTTCCTACGAGCAGTACTTC.